This T cell receptor beta chain was identified during a study of blood T cells in healthy people across ages. Study results and limitations: Researchers said unsorted PBMCs prevented a conclusive naive versus antigen-experienced comparison. More naive CD4+ cells and higher diversity were found in long-lived than in aged donors.

With a J-beta primer mix and a sample-barcoded 5' primer, a second PCR ran roughly 6 to 11 cycles. Researchers report that a template-switch adaptor with 12 random nucleotides tagged each cDNA molecule. MiXCR was run by TCRdb on the 5' RACE reads, yielding one entry per CDR3 protein. The sample has about 1,000,000 distinct CDR3 sequences, roughly 45% seen once. Samples each yielded at least 5.5 micrograms of total RNA. Note on this clonotype: Its cognate antigen is unknown.

CDR1 is DFQATT, CDR2 SNEGSKA, per germline (reference sequence). The CDR3 runs to 17 residues. V lost 0 bases and J lost 2; bases outside the gene matches: 11. This rearrangement joins TRBV20-1 to TRBJ2-7, with 9 nucleotides matching TRBD2. Sequencing was performed on blood. This sequence was found in a woman in her sixties or seventies in good health. For the CDR3, the DNA is TGCAGTGCTAGAGATGTATCCAGGACTAGCGCGACCTACGAGCAGTACTTC. As protein: CSARDVSRTSATYEQYF.